The 30 T cell receptor beta chains given below trace back to one sample, sequenced in a study of shared clonotypes between healthy human individuals. TCRdb's table, derived via immunoSEQ multiplex PCR, lists solely in-frame clones and lacks some. Here the sample spans roughly 410,000 clones, 90% to 97% being singletons. The sequenced sample consisted of memory CD8+ T cells sorted from blood. As to subset: CD45RO+ cells pooled with CCR7-negative TemRA cells. The receptors were sampled from a man between 25 and 39 years old in good health.

This clone came up once. The chain links TRBV13 to TRBJ2-7; TRBD2 matches 7 bases. With 2 bases clipped from V and 5 bases from J, the junction kept 3 bases outside the gene matches. This CDR3 is 13 amino acids long. Germline V lookup: CDR1 PRHDT, CDR2 FYEKMQ (reference sequence). CDR3 region: CASSLSGVDEQYF. CDR3 coding DNA: TGTGCCAGCAGCTTAAGCGGGGTTGACGAGCAGTACTTC.

V usage is TRBV28 and J usage is TRBJ1-1; 10 bases are a match to TRBD1. CDR3 size: 13 residues. The trim removed 3 bases at V and 11 bases at J, leaving 6 bases unmatched. From germline, CDR1 is MDHEN and CDR2 SYDVKM. The CDR3 sequence: CASSFPDRGPAFF. The CDR3 coding sequence is TGTGCCAGCAGTTTCCCCGACAGGGGGCCCGCTTTCTTT.

The rearrangement joins TRBV4-1 to TRBJ2-1; D remains unclear. Germline V gives CDR1 MGHRA, CDR2 YSYEKL. Trimming stripped 3 bases from V and 9 bases from J, with 9 bases between. The CDR3 sequence is 12 residues long. CDR3 nucleotides: TGCGCCAGCAGCCAGCCGGGCGGTGAGCAGTTCTTC. Translating gives CASSQPGGEQFF.

This clone appeared once. V gene TRBV7-2 combines with J gene TRBJ2-3; D gene ambiguous. CDR3 length: 13 residues. CDR1 and CDR2 from the germline V gene are SGHTA and FQGNSA. V dropped 5 bases and J dropped 2 bases, with 8 bases sitting between them. The CDR3 protein is CASSPHVTDTQYF. The CDR3 region has the DNA TGTGCCAGCAGCCCCCACGTCACAGATACGCAGTATTTT.

This chain joins TRBV18 and TRBJ2-4, with 8 bases identical to TRBD1. The germline V gene has CDR1 KGHSH and CDR2 LQKENI. With 2 bases clipped from V and 3 bases from J, the junction kept 6 bases outside the gene matches. The CDR3 runs to 16 residues. CDR3: CASSPIQGAGKNIQYF. The DNA for the CDR3 is TGTGCCAGCTCACCAATCCAGGGGGCGGGCAAAAACATTCAGTACTTC.

In DNA form, the CDR3 reads TGCGCCAGCAGCCAAGTTCTAGCGGGAGTCCTTTGGAGTGAGCAGTACTTC. Residues: CASSQVLAGVLWSEQYF. This chain uses TRBV4-1 with TRBJ2-7; 10 bases line up with TRBD2. The CDR3 length is 17 residues. V was clipped by 1 base and J by 7 bases; unmatched bases: 13. The germline CDR1 and CDR2 sequences are MGHRA and YSYEKL.

A single count supports this clone. The chain links TRBV7-3 to TRBJ2-1; possibly TRBD1 for D (6 bases). The V gene's germline CDR1 is SGHTA and CDR2 FQGTGA. The CDR3 is 15 amino acids. The ends were cut back, 2 bases at V and 6 bases at J, with 14 bases in the middle. The CDR3 loop reads CASSLLGTSVNEQFF. CDR3 DNA sequence: TGTGCCAGCAGCTTACTCGGGACAAGCGTCAATGAGCAGTTCTTC.

The chain has TRBV18 and TRBJ1-2, with D possibly being TRBD1 (6 bases). V was clipped by 0 bases and J by 6 bases, with 8 bases between them. This CDR3 has 13 amino acids. Per the germline V gene, CDR1 is KGHSH and CDR2 is LQKENI. In DNA form, the CDR3 reads TGTGCCAGCTCACCACCGAGGGGGAATGGCTACACCTTC. This translates into CASSPPRGNGYTF.

The genes are TRBV5-1 and TRBJ2-7; 8 bases fit TRBD2. V shed 4 bases, J shed 1 base, and the junction held 7 bases outside the gene matches. Germline V CDR1 and CDR2: SGHRS, YFSETQ. CDR3 length equals 15 residues. The CDR3 here is CASSPSSGTSYEQYF. The DNA of the CDR3 is TGCGCCAGCAGCCCTAGTAGCGGGACATCCTACGAGCAGTACTTC.

V gene TRBV18 combines with J gene TRBJ1-4, with unresolved D. The CDR3 covers 13 residues. V was pared by 3 bases and J by 8 bases, with 10 bases between. Germline assignment: CDR1 KGHSH and CDR2 LQKENI. The CDR3 is CASSPGREEKLFF. For the CDR3, the DNA is TGTGCCAGCTCACCCGGGAGGGAGGAAAAACTGTTTTTT.

The CDR3 sequence: CASSFRYEQYF. In DNA, the CDR3 is TGTGCCAGCAGCTTCCGCTACGAGCAGTACTTC. V and J are TRBV21-1 and TRBJ2-7; the table calls TRBD2, which could not be checked here. TRBV21-1 is designated a pseudogene. This CDR3 has 11 amino acids.

The chain is built from TRBV28 and TRBJ1-1; D remains ambiguous. The CDR3 sequence is 14 residues long. V gave up 4 bases and J gave up 3 bases, with 12 bases separating them. Germline V lookup: CDR1 MDHEN, CDR2 SYDVKM. CDR3 DNA sequence: TGTGCCAGCAGTTCCGGGTCCCTATACACTGAAGCTTTCTTT. Residues: CASSSGSLYTEAFF.

The genes are TRBV30 and TRBJ1-2; no reliable D call. This CDR3 is 14 amino acids long. Germline lookup yields CDR1 GTSNPN and CDR2 SVGIG (reference sequence). The germline V and J ends were trimmed by 2 bases and 0 bases, with 10 bases remaining between them. CDR3 protein: CAWSPGQANYGYTF. DNA of the CDR3: TGTGCCTGGAGTCCAGGCCAAGCTAACTATGGCTACACCTTC.

The chain combines TRBV10-2 with TRBJ1-4, with D unclear. CDR3 length: 14 residues. Trimming left V 10 bases short and J 0 bases short, with 12 bases between. Germline lookup yields CDR1 WSHSY and CDR2 SAAADI. The CDR3, as DNA: TGCGCCACCAGGCTTGCCGCAACTAATGAAAAACTGTTTTTT. This gives the protein CATRLAATNEKLFF.

The V gene is TRBV6-6, the J gene TRBJ1-1; no firm D call. CDR1 is MNHNY and CDR2 is SVGAGI in the germline V gene (reference sequence). The V gene lost 3 bases and the J gene lost 5 bases, with 16 bases spanning the gap. The CDR3 runs 15 residues. This chain's CDR3 is CASSYLYGVGTEAFF. DNA of the CDR3: TGTGCCAGCAGTTATCTTTACGGAGTGGGAACTGAAGCTTTCTTT.

V usage is TRBV6-4 and J usage is TRBJ2-3; 11 nucleotides line up with TRBD2. There are 18 residues in the CDR3. Looked up from germline, CDR1 is MRHNA and CDR2 is SNTAGT. V shed 2 bases, J shed 2 bases, and the junction held 9 bases outside the gene matches. Here the CDR3 DNA reads TGTGCCAGCAGTGACGGATCTAGCGGGAGGTTAAACACAGATACGCAGTATTTT. Amino acid sequence: CASSDGSSGRLNTDTQYF.

This sequence joins TRBV7-9 and TRBJ2-7; the D call may be TRBD1 or TRBD2 (5 bases each). Germline-derived CDR1 and CDR2 are SEHNR and FQNEAQ (reference sequence). CDR3 length: 13 residues. With 5 bases removed from V and 3 bases from J, the gap between germline ends came to 11 bases. CDR3 sequence (DNA): TGTGCCAGCAGCCGACGGGACGACTACGAGCAGTACTTC. Protein: CASSRRDDYEQYF. The whole variable domain, remainder taken from reference TRBV7-9 and TRBJ2-7, is DTGVSQNPRHKITKRGQNVTFRCDPISEHNRLYWYRQTLGQGPEFLTYFQNEAQLEKSRLLSDRFSAERPKGSFSTLEIQRTEQGDSAMYLCASSRRDDYEQYFGPGTRLTVT.

V and J are TRBV6-5 and TRBJ2-7, with TRBD2 as a possible D gene (5 bases). This CDR3 is 14 amino acids long. Trimming pared 6 bases from V and 0 bases from J, leaving 12 bases between. Looked up from germline, CDR1 is MNHEY and CDR2 is SVGAGI. CDR3 nucleotides: TGTGCCAGCAGGGCTCGGAGGCCCTCCTACGAGCAGTACTTC. It specifies CASRARRPSYEQYF.

The chain combines TRBV5-1 with TRBJ1-5, with D hard to call. The CDR3 totals 15 residues. The germline V gene encodes CDR1 SGHRS and CDR2 YFSETQ. The germline V and J ends were trimmed by 4 bases and 4 bases, with 15 bases remaining between them. The CDR3 loop reads CASSLSGAGNQPQHF. In nucleotides, the CDR3 is TGCGCCAGCAGCCTTTCGGGTGCAGGTAATCAGCCCCAGCATTTT.

V gene TRBV29-1 combines with J gene TRBJ2-7, with D perhaps TRBD1 (6 bases). The germline V gene has CDR1 SQVTM and CDR2 ANQGSEA. Deletions cut 4 bases from V and 4 bases from J, with 20 bases between. There are 15 residues in the CDR3. In DNA form, the CDR3 reads TGCAGCGTTGTCCCCCGACAGGCGGTGAATTACGAGCAGTACTTC. Residues: CSVVPRQAVNYEQYF.

The chain is built from TRBV5-4 and TRBJ1-3; TRBD1 is a possible D gene (6 bases). This CDR3 has 15 amino acids. V lost 2 bases to trimming and J lost 4 bases, with 13 bases between them. Germline CDR1 SGHNT, CDR2 YYREEE (reference sequence). The CDR3 DNA follows: TGTGCCAGCAGCTTCCGGGGGGCGCTGGGAAACACCATATATTTT. Translating it yields CASSFRGALGNTIYF.

The chain carries TRBV7-2 and TRBJ2-2, with D possibly matching TRBD1 (7 bases). Germline loops: CDR1 SGHTA, CDR2 FQGNSA. The V end was cut by 7 bases, the J end by 5 bases, with 20 bases between. The CDR3 is 16 residues long. In DNA form, the CDR3 reads TGTGCCAGCACCCCCCTGATTCCAGGGGGGACCGGGGAGCTGTTTTTT. It encodes CASTPLIPGGTGELFF.

V gene TRBV28 combines with J gene TRBJ2-1; a weak D match, TRBD2 (6 bases). Germline V gene data show CDR1 as MDHEN and CDR2 as SYDVKM. The CDR3 is 13 residues long. The V and J ends lost 7 bases and 4 bases respectively, with 11 bases between them. CDR3 loop: CASIGEVYNEQFF. The CDR3 coding sequence is TGTGCCAGCATCGGGGAGGTTTACAATGAGCAGTTCTTC. The variable domain in full, completed from reference TRBV28 and TRBJ2-1, reads DVKVTQSSRYLVKRTGEKVFLECVQDMDHENMFWYRQDPGLGLRLIYFSYDVKMKEKGDIPEGYSVSREKKERFSLILESASTNQTSMYLCASIGEVYNEQFFGPGTRLTVL.

The chain recombines TRBV28 with TRBJ1-1; 10 bases are a match to TRBD1. Germline V CDR1 and CDR2: MDHEN, SYDVKM. The CDR3 contains 13 residues. Trimming took 8 bases from V and 4 from J; bases not matched to a gene: 4. The CDR3 DNA follows: TGTGCCAGCGACAGGGGGCCGGGCACTGAAGCTTTCTTT. Translation gives CASDRGPGTEAFF. Based on the CDR3 plus reference TRBV28 and TRBJ1-1, the full variable domain is DVKVTQSSRYLVKRTGEKVFLECVQDMDHENMFWYRQDPGLGLRLIYFSYDVKMKEKGDIPEGYSVSREKKERFSLILESASTNQTSMYLCASDRGPGTEAFFGQGTRLTVV.

V usage is TRBV10-3 and J usage is TRBJ1-4; 12 nucleotides match TRBD1. The CDR3 sequence is 16 residues long. Germline V gene lookup returns CDR1 ENHRY and CDR2 SYGVKD. J lost 6 bases, V lost 3 bases, and 5 bases had no gene match. The CDR3 loop reads CAISDRDRGLHEKLFF. DNA of the CDR3: TGTGCCATCAGTGACCGGGACAGGGGGCTTCATGAAAAACTGTTTTTT.

The genes are TRBV19 and TRBJ1-4; weak D call: TRBD1 (6 bases). The V end was cut by 6 bases, the J end by 8 bases, with 13 bases between. The CDR3 covers 13 residues. Per germline, CDR1 LNHDA and CDR2 SQIVND (reference sequence). The CDR3 protein is CASRDSAGEKLFF. DNA for the CDR3: TGTGCCAGTAGGGACAGCGCGGGAGAAAAACTGTTTTTT.

The V call is TRBV2, the J call TRBJ1-2; TRBD1 agrees at 8 bases. V gave up 2 bases and J gave up 5 bases; unmatched junction bases: 7. This CDR3 contains 15 residues. Per germline, CDR1 SNHLY and CDR2 FYNNEI. CDR3 region: CASSESRTGRYGYTF. CDR3 sequence (DNA): TGTGCCAGCAGTGAAAGTAGGACAGGGCGGTATGGCTACACCTTC.

The chain has TRBV5-1 and TRBJ1-4; no reliable D call. The CDR3 runs to 14 residues. Germline loops: CDR1 SGHRS, CDR2 YFSETQ. The V end was cut by 1 base, the J end by 0 bases, with 4 bases between. This chain's CDR3 is CASSLTTTNEKLFF. The DNA of the CDR3 is TGCGCCAGCAGCTTGACAACAACTAATGAAAAACTGTTTTTT.

This chain links TRBV4-1 with TRBJ2-7; 10 nucleotides agree with TRBD2. The CDR3 length is 15 residues. V trimming: 3 bases; J trimming: 0 bases; junction bases outside the gene matches: 2. The germline V gene encodes CDR1 MGHRA and CDR2 YSYEKL. CDR3 DNA: TGCGCCAGCAGCCAGGGACTAGCGCCCTCCTACGAGCAGTACTTC. It encodes CASSQGLAPSYEQYF.

This chain uses TRBV28 with TRBJ2-2, with TRBD1 as a possible D gene (5 bases). V lost 3 bases to trimming and J lost 3 bases, with 5 bases between them. Germline CDR1 MDHEN, CDR2 SYDVKM. This CDR3 region has 13 residues. The CDR3 loop is CASSFRDTGELFF. The CDR3 DNA reads TGTGCCAGCAGTTTCAGGGACACCGGGGAGCTGTTTTTT.